The following is a T cell receptor beta chain sequence with its context. Trimming removed 3 bases from V and 1 base from J, with 18 bases in between. The CDR3 has 16 residues. Germline CDR1 reads GTSNPN; CDR2 reads SVGIG (reference sequence). The sample comes from a study of shared T cell receptors in the human thymus. TCRdb's table, derived via immunoSEQ multiplex PCR, lists solely in-frame clones and lacks some. The sample has hundreds of thousands of clones, approximately 89% seen once. Another study also made use of these data, one on human thymus T cells.

The sequence was collected from a boy under two years old with a congenital heart defect. Material: thymocytes. The rearrangement links TRBV30 to TRBJ1-2; D is perhaps TRBD1 (6 bases). CDR3 coding DNA: TGTGCCTGGAGAGGGGGGGGACCTTCTTTTAACTATGGCTACACCTTC. Amino acids: CAWRGGGPSFNYGYTF.